The T cell receptor beta chain under discussion was sequenced for a study of cytomegalovirus exposure and HLA in healthy donors. General study findings and limits: Productive status was seen about 87% or about 30% of the time for most TCR beta V segments in an earlier analysis. Later analysis associated a missense DCLRE1C variant with TCR beta V- and J-gene trimming. Later on, an analysis found that several of the most significant clusters appeared to be linked to common viral pathogens, which included parvovirus B19.

Concerning this clone itself: The antigen remains unidentified.

13 Jbeta primers and 60 Vbeta primers were used for the PCR. The protocol was immunoSEQ multiplex PCR, while the TCRdb copy is restricted to in-frame clones and leaves out a portion. Of approximately 150,000 clones detected, approximately 78% appear once; the ten largest clones hold around 6.6%. CDR1 is SGHRS and CDR2 is YFSETQ in the germline V gene. Trimming at V came to 2 bases and at J to 3 bases, leaving 10 bases not matched to a gene. The CDR3 runs to 17 residues. This chain links TRBV5-1 with TRBJ1-4; 7 positions match TRBD1. The sequence derives from a woman aged 40 to 49 in good health and CMV-seropositive. The sample consisted of PBMCs. The CDR3, as DNA: TGCGCCAGCAGCTTTCAGGGGGTATCGAGCCCTAATGAAAAACTGTTTTTT. Amino acid sequence: CASSFQGVSSPNEKLFF.